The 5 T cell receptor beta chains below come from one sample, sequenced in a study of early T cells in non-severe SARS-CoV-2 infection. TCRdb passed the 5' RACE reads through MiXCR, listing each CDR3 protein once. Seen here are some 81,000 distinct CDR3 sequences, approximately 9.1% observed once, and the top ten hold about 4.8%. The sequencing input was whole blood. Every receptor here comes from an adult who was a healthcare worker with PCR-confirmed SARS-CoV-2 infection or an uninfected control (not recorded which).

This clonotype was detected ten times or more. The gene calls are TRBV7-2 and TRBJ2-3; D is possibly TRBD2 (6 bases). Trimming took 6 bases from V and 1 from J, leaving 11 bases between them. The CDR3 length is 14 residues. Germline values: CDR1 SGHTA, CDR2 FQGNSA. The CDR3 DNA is TGTGCCAGCAGATACGGACTACGCACAGATACGCAGTATTTT. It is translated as CASRYGLRTDTQYF.

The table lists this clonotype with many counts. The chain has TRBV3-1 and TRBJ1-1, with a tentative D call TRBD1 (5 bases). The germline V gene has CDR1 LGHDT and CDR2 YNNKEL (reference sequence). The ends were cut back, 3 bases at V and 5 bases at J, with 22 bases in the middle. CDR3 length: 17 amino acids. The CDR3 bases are TGTGCCAGCAGCCATTTGGTGAGTGTTGAGGGGAGGACTGAAGCTTTCTTT. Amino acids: CASSHLVSVEGRTEAFF.

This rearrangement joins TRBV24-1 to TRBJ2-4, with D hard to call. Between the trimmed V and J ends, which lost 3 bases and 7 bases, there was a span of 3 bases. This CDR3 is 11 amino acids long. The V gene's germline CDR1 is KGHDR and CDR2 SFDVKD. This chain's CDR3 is CATSDGNIQYF. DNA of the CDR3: TGTGCCACCAGTGATGGGAACATTCAGTACTTC.

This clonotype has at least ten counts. The CDR3 nucleotides are TGTGCCAGCAGCGTAGGGCAGGGGGCAATTGGTGACGAGCAGTACTTC. Protein: CASSVGQGAIGDEQYF. V is TRBV9 and J is TRBJ2-7; 8 nucleotides agree with TRBD1. CDR3 length: 16 residues. With 0 bases clipped from V and 5 bases from J, the junction kept 10 bases outside the gene matches. Germline V gives CDR1 SGDLS, CDR2 YYNGEE.

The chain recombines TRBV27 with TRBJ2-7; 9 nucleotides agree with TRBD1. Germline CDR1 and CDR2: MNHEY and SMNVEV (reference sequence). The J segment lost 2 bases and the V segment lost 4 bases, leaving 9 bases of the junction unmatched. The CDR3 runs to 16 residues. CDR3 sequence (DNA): TGTGCCAGCAGTTATACGGGACAGGGAGTCCCCTACGAGCAGTACTTC. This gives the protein CASSYTGQGVPYEQYF.